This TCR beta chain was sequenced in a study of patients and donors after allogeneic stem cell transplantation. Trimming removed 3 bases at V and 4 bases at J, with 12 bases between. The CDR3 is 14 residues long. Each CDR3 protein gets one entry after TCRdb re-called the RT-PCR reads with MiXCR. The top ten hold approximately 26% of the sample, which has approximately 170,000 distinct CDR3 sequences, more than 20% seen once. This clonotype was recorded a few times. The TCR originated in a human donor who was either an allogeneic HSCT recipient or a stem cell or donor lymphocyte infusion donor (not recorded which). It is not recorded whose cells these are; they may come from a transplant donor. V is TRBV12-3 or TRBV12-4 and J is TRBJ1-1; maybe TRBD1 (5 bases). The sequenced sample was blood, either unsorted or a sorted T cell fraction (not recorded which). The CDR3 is CASSFGRGATEAFF. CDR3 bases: TGTGCCAGCAGTTTTGGGAGAGGGGCCACTGAAGCTTTCTTT.